Listed below are T cell receptor beta chains from one sample, sequenced in a study of glioma-infiltrating T cells after dendritic cell vaccination. Data came from immunoSEQ multiplex PCR; TCRdb stores just in-frame clones and leaves some out. The sample has about 82,000 clones, approximately 90% seen once. The sequences come from blood, collected before dendritic cell vaccination. The source of these receptors is a human donor with glioblastoma. The CDR3 runs from the conserved cysteine through the conserved F or W. D genes are given only for firm matches. For some rows the clone size is stated as once, few or many, or as a class when expanded; others skip it.

V: TRBV4-1
D: TRBD2
size: -
J: TRBJ2-5
CDR3: CASSQGREGNQETQYF
DNA: TGCGCCAGCAGCCAGGGGCGGGAGGGTAATCAAGAGACCCAGTACTTC

V: TRBV7-8
D: -
size: -
J: TRBJ1-2
CDR3: CASSLQVNYGYTF
DNA: TGTGCCAGCAGCTTACAGGTTAACTATGGCTACACCTTC

V: TRBV4-1
D: -
size: -
J: TRBJ2-1
CDR3: CASSLLWTNNEQFF
DNA: TGCGCCAGCAGCCTGCTATGGACAAACAATGAGCAGTTCTTC

V: TRBV6-5
D: -
size: -
J: TRBJ1-4
CDR3: CASSHRVEAKKLFF
DNA: TGTGCCAGCAGTCACAGGGTAGAAGCGAAAAAACTGTTTTTT

V: TRBV5-1
D: TRBD1
size: -
J: TRBJ2-3
CDR3: CASSTGTGGAGTDTQYF
DNA: TGCGCCAGCAGCACCGGGACAGGGGGCGCGGGCACAGATACGCAGTATTTT

V: TRBV6-1
D: TRBD1
size: -
J: TRBJ2-7
CDR3: CASSSPDRIYEQYF
DNA: TGTGCCAGCAGCTCTCCGGACAGGATCTACGAGCAGTACTTC

V: TRBV6-4
D: TRBD2
size: -
J: TRBJ2-5
CDR3: CASSDSSLRSGSQETQYF
DNA: TGTGCCAGCAGTGACTCGAGTCTCAGAAGCGGGAGCCAAGAGACCCAGTACTTC

V: TRBV20-1
D: -
size: -
J: TRBJ1-1
CDR3: CSAQMNTEAFF
DNA: TGCAGTGCCCAGATGAACACTGAAGCTTTCTTT

V: TRBV12-5
D: -
size: once
J: TRBJ2-3
CDR3: CASGLVLRGGPDTQYF
DNA: TGTGCTAGTGGTTTGGTACTTAGGGGAGGCCCAGATACGCAGTATTTT

V: TRBV5-1
D: TRBD2
size: -
J: TRBJ2-1
CDR3: CASSYLAGGRYNEQFF
DNA: TGCGCCAGCAGCTATCTAGCGGGGGGCAGGTACAATGAGCAGTTCTTC

V: TRBV6-1
D: -
size: -
J: TRBJ1-1
CDR3: CASSEGRREDAEAFF
DNA: TGTGCCAGCAGTGAAGGTCGGCGGGAGGACGCTGAAGCTTTCTTT

V: TRBV19
D: TRBD1
size: few
J: TRBJ2-3
CDR3: CASGWTGLRTDTQYF
DNA: TGTGCCAGTGGATGGACAGGCCTTAGAACAGATACGCAGTATTTT

V: TRBV10-2
D: TRBD2
size: -
J: TRBJ2-1
CDR3: CASSSLAGESYNEQFF
DNA: TGCGCCAGCAGTTCACTAGCGGGGGAGTCCTACAATGAGCAGTTCTTC

V: TRBV5-1
D: -
size: -
J: TRBJ2-3
CDR3: CASSLDGSGYADTQYF
DNA: TGCGCCAGCAGCTTGGACGGCAGCGGGTACGCAGATACGCAGTATTTT

V: TRBV9
D: -
size: -
J: TRBJ2-2
CDR3: CASSVVGSGNTGELFF
DNA: TGTGCCAGCAGCGTAGTTGGTAGCGGCAACACCGGGGAGCTGTTTTTT

V: TRBV18
D: -
size: -
J: TRBJ2-5
CDR3: CASGGQRNKYQETQYF
DNA: TGTGCCAGCGGCGGGCAAAGAAACAAGTACCAAGAGACCCAGTACTTC

V: TRBV5-5
D: TRBD1
size: -
J: TRBJ1-6
CDR3: CASSLERQGRANSPLHF
DNA: TGTGCCAGCAGCTTGGAACGACAGGGCCGTGCTAATTCCCCCCTCCACTTT

V: TRBV5-1
D: -
size: once
J: TRBJ1-1
CDR3: CASSPRQASNTEAFF
DNA: TGCGCCAGCAGCCCCAGACAGGCGTCGAACACTGAAGCTTTCTTT

V: TRBV4-1
D: -
size: -
J: TRBJ1-6
CDR3: CASSQGGWNSPLHF
DNA: TGCGCCAGCAGCCAGGGGGGTTGGAATTCGCCCCTCCACTTT

V: TRBV29-1
D: -
size: -
J: TRBJ2-1
CDR3: CSVGAELQGQFF
DNA: TGCAGCGTTGGAGCGGAGCTACAGGGGCAGTTCTTC

V: TRBV30
D: TRBD2
size: -
J: TRBJ2-3
CDR3: CAWSVSREGSYTQYF
DNA: TGTGCCTGGAGTGTAAGTCGGGAGGGCTCCTATACGCAGTATTTT

V: TRBV19
D: TRBD1
size: -
J: TRBJ1-5
CDR3: CASSMAGTGRNQPQHF
DNA: TGTGCCAGTAGTATGGCCGGGACAGGGAGGAATCAGCCCCAGCATTTT

V: TRBV12-5
D: -
size: -
J: TRBJ1-5
CDR3: CASGPPGYSNQPQHF
DNA: TGTGCTAGTGGTCCACCCGGGTATAGCAATCAGCCCCAGCATTTT

V: TRBV29-1
D: -
size: -
J: TRBJ2-7
CDR3: CSGGDRVYEQYF
DNA: TGCAGCGGGGGGGATCGGGTGTACGAGCAGTACTTC

V: TRBV5-4
D: -
size: -
J: TRBJ2-5
CDR3: CASSAQGLYQETQYF
DNA: TGTGCCAGCAGCGCGCAAGGACTGTACCAAGAGACCCAGTACTTC

V: TRBV5-1
D: TRBD2
size: -
J: TRBJ2-2
CDR3: CASSLDGRAYTGELFF
DNA: TGCGCCAGCAGCTTGGATGGGAGGGCCTACACCGGGGAGCTGTTTTTT

V: TRBV19
D: -
size: -
J: TRBJ1-1
CDR3: CASSPGHVNTEAFF
DNA: TGTGCCAGTAGTCCGGGACACGTTAACACTGAAGCTTTCTTT

V: TRBV14
D: TRBD2
size: -
J: TRBJ2-7
CDR3: CASSQRSGLAGVEQYF
DNA: TGTGCCAGCAGCCAACGTTCGGGACTAGCGGGAGTCGAGCAGTACTTC

V: TRBV5-1
D: TRBD2
size: -
J: TRBJ2-7
CDR3: CASSLKLAGGPYEQYF
DNA: TGCGCCAGCAGCTTGAAACTAGCGGGAGGCCCCTACGAGCAGTACTTC